The 23 T cell receptor beta chains given below trace back to one sample, sequenced in a study of T cell repertoires in cytomegalovirus infection. TCRdb re-analysed the reads in MiXCR, keeping a single row per CDR3 protein. The data show about 830,000 distinct CDR3 sequences, about 33% seen once. These receptors' targets are unknown. The specimen comprised cultured CD8+ T cells from PBMCs, sampled from culture after CMV antigen stimulation. The source is a human donor in good health (CMV status not recorded). Some clones in this sample may be carry-over from other donors' samples.

The chain employs TRBV2 and TRBJ2-7; D is unclear. Trimming removed 6 bases from V and 0 bases from J, with 12 bases in between. CDR3 length: 14 amino acids. Germline-derived CDR1 and CDR2 are SNHLY and FYNNEI. The CDR3 DNA is TGTGCCAGCAGCCCAGCCCAGGCCTCCTACGAGCAGTACTTC. Translating gives CASSPAQASYEQYF.

In its sample, this clonotype was seen a few times. This chain joins TRBV13 and TRBJ2-5; 10 nucleotides agree with TRBD1. V trimming: 6 bases; J trimming: 0 bases; junction bases outside the gene matches: 10. Germline CDR1 and CDR2: PRHDT and FYEKMQ (reference sequence). The CDR3 consists of 17 residues. Written as DNA, the CDR3 is TGTGCCAGCAGTCTTGGGACAGGGGATTGGTACCAAGAGACCCAGTACTTC. Translated: CASSLGTGDWYQETQYF.

This chain connects TRBV7-6 to TRBJ2-5; possible D gene TRBD1, 6 bases. The CDR3 totals 13 residues. The V end lost 5 bases, the J end lost 4 bases, and 11 bases lay between the germline ends. The germline gives CDR1 SGHVS, CDR2 FNYEAQ. CDR3 amino acids: CASSPRDIETQYF. The CDR3 DNA sequence: TGTGCCAGCAGCCCCCGGGACATAGAGACCCAGTACTTC.

This rearrangement joins TRBV7-9 to TRBJ2-2, with D maybe TRBD2 (5 bases). CDR3 size: 16 residues. Between the trimmed V and J ends, which lost 0 bases and 6 bases, there was a span of 14 bases. Germline V gives CDR1 SEHNR, CDR2 FQNEAQ (reference sequence). CDR3 in DNA: TGTGCCAGCAGCTTAGCGTTGCGGACTGCGGCCGGGGAGCTGTTTTTT. Its protein product is CASSLALRTAAGELFF.

A few counts support this clonotype. The chain carries TRBV19 and TRBJ1-5; no definite D call. This CDR3 contains 12 residues. Germline CDR1 LNHDA, CDR2 SQIVND (reference sequence). The V end was cut by 6 bases, the J end by 4 bases, with 7 bases between. This CDR3 is CASRETNQPQHF. CDR3 bases: TGTGCCAGTAGGGAGACGAATCAGCCCCAGCATTTT.

This clonotype appeared a single time. The V call is TRBV12-3 or TRBV12-4, the J call TRBJ1-2, with no clear D. CDR3 size: 18 residues. The V gene lost 0 bases and the J gene lost 8 bases, with 25 bases spanning the gap. The CDR3 nucleotides are TGTGCCAGCAGTTTAGCGCGGACCATTACCACAGAGTTAGGGGGCTACACCTTC. It codes for CASSLARTITTELGGYTF.

V is TRBV19 and J is TRBJ1-1; no firm D call. The CDR3 runs to 11 residues. Trimming shortened V by 4 bases and J by 8 bases, and 8 bases separated the two germline ends. From germline, CDR1 is LNHDA and CDR2 SQIVND (reference sequence). The CDR3 protein is CASSTWVEAFF. Written as DNA, the CDR3 is TGTGCCAGTAGTACTTGGGTCGAAGCTTTCTTT.

The chain couples TRBV10-3 to TRBJ1-2; 7 bases map to TRBD1. The CDR3 consists of 11 residues. V was pared by 8 bases and J by 8 bases, with 5 bases of the junction left unmatched. Germline V gives CDR1 ENHRY, CDR2 SYGVKD. CDR3 DNA sequence: TGTGCCATCCGGACAGGAAAGGGCTACACCTTC. It encodes CAIRTGKGYTF.

CDR3 DNA sequence: TGTGCCAGCAGCGTAAGGTCCGGTCCTGAAACAGATACGCAGTATTTT. Translating it yields CASSVRSGPETDTQYF. This rearrangement joins TRBV9 to TRBJ2-3; D is undetermined. Looked up from germline, CDR1 is SGDLS and CDR2 is YYNGEE. Trimming pared 1 base from V and 3 bases from J, leaving 15 bases between. This CDR3 contains 16 residues.

This clonotype was found a few times. The chain recombines TRBV6-2 or TRBV6-3 with TRBJ1-5; D is undetermined. The CDR3 sequence is 16 residues long. The V gene's germline CDR1 is MNHEY and CDR2 SVGEGT. V lost 2 bases to trimming and J lost 0 bases, with 11 bases between them. In nucleotides, the CDR3 is TGTGCCAGCAGTTACATTGGAGATTATAGCAATCAGCCCCAGCATTTT. Its protein product is CASSYIGDYSNQPQHF.

This chain links TRBV7-9 with TRBJ1-1, with a weak D call TRBD1 (6 bases). Trimming left V 5 bases short and J 4 bases short, with 14 bases between. The germline gives CDR1 SEHNR, CDR2 FQNEAQ (reference sequence). This CDR3 region has 14 residues. DNA for the CDR3: TGTGCCAGCAGCCCGGTGTGGACAGTCACTGAAGCTTTCTTT. This sequence encodes CASSPVWTVTEAFF.

This clonotype was counted a few times. This chain connects TRBV4-1 to TRBJ2-4; D remains unclear. The germline V and J ends were trimmed by 0 bases and 7 bases, with 13 bases remaining between them. Germline CDR1 MGHRA, CDR2 YSYEKL. The CDR3 is 15 amino acids. Here the CDR3 DNA reads TGCGCCAGCAGCCAAGATCTAGGAGTGGGGAACATTCAGTACTTC. Protein sequence: CASSQDLGVGNIQYF.

The chain carries TRBV6-2 or TRBV6-3 and TRBJ2-1; 12 nucleotides match TRBD2. Germline loops: CDR1 MNHEY, CDR2 SVGEGT. The CDR3 has 14 residues. After removal of 11 bases from V and 4 bases from J, the junction contained 6 bases not matched to a gene. The CDR3 loop is CAGRTSGAYNEQFF. The CDR3 nucleotides are TGTGCCGGCCGGACTAGCGGGGCGTACAATGAGCAGTTCTTC.

This clonotype was recorded at least ten times. V usage is TRBV7-2 and J usage is TRBJ2-3; D might be TRBD2 (6 bases). The ends were cut back, 2 bases at V and 6 bases at J, with 15 bases in the middle. Germline V gene data show CDR1 as SGHTA and CDR2 as FQGNSA. The CDR3 covers 15 residues. The CDR3, as DNA: TGTGCCAGCAGCTTATCCCGACTAGTCGTCGATACGCAGTATTTT. It yields the protein CASSLSRLVVDTQYF. Full variable domain (remainder filled in from reference TRBV7-2 and TRBJ2-3): GAGVSQSPSNKVTEKGKDVELRCDPISGHTALYWYRQSLGQGLEFLIYFQGNSAPDKSGLPSDRFSAERTGGSVSTLTIQRTQQEDSAVYLCASSLSRLVVDTQYFGPGTRLTVL.

The chain links TRBV7-3 to TRBJ2-1; 11 nucleotides line up with TRBD1. The V and J ends lost 0 bases and 8 bases, in that order; junction bases with no gene match: 27. From germline, CDR1 is SGHTA and CDR2 FQGTGA. This CDR3 is 23 amino acids long. As DNA, the CDR3 is TGTGCCAGCAGCTTAACTTCCCCCCGGGACAGGGGGGCATTAGCTCTCCATGGTCATGAGCAGTTCTTC. Protein product: CASSLTSPRDRGALALHGHEQFF.

The chain employs TRBV7-4 and TRBJ2-1, with a possible D match to TRBD1 (5 bases). V lost 1 base and J 8 bases, leaving 9 bases between the germline ends. The CDR3 spans 13 residues. Germline CDR1 and CDR2: SGHVT and SQSDAQ. The CDR3 spells CASSLDQGDEQFF. CDR3 nucleotides: TGTGCCAGCAGCTTAGATCAGGGCGATGAGCAGTTCTTC.

The rearrangement links TRBV10-3 to TRBJ2-3; 12 bases map to TRBD2. CDR3 length: 17 amino acids. Looked up from germline, CDR1 is ENHRY and CDR2 is SYGVKD. The trim removed 0 bases at V and 2 bases at J, leaving 3 bases unmatched. CDR3 protein: CAISESRTSGDTDTQYF. The CDR3 DNA sequence: TGTGCCATCAGTGAGTCCCGGACTAGCGGGGACACAGATACGCAGTATTTT.

This clonotype was recorded only once. V usage is TRBV15 and J usage is TRBJ2-5; 7 bases line up with TRBD1. The V gene's germline CDR1 is LNHNV and CDR2 YYDKDF (reference sequence). This CDR3 has 14 amino acids. Germline trimming cut 6 bases from V and 2 bases from J; bases unmatched to any gene: 6. The CDR3 is CATRRQGIQETQYF. In DNA form, the CDR3 reads TGTGCCACCAGGAGACAGGGAATACAAGAGACCCAGTACTTC.

This clonotype turned up a few times. V is TRBV5-6 and J is TRBJ2-1; a possible D gene is TRBD1 (5 bases). Germline V gives CDR1 SGHDT, CDR2 YYEEEE. V dropped 2 bases and J dropped 10 bases, with 13 bases sitting between them. CDR3 length equals 13 residues. CDR3 in amino acids: CASSLSVKGEQFF. CDR3 in DNA: TGTGCCAGCAGCTTATCCGTTAAGGGGGAGCAGTTCTTC. The full variable domain, with the rest looked up from reference TRBV5-6 and TRBJ2-1, is DAGVTQSPTHLIKTRGQQVTLRCSPKSGHDTVSWYQQALGQGPQFIFQYYEEEERQRGNFPDRFSGHQFPNYSSELNVNALLLGDSALYLCASSLSVKGEQFFGPGTRLTVL.

This chain links TRBV7-6 with TRBJ1-3, with D unresolved. CDR1 and CDR2 (germline): SGHVS, FNYEAQ. Trimming took 5 bases from V and 10 from J, leaving 12 bases between them. The CDR3 is 12 residues long. In DNA, the CDR3 is TGTGCCAGCAGCCCTGACCGCCGGACCATATATTTT. Protein product: CASSPDRRTIYF.

For this clonotype: A read error is possible here, since a much larger clone lies one base away. The V call is TRBV12-3 or TRBV12-4, the J call TRBJ1-1; D ambiguous. V lost 10 bases to trimming and J lost 1 base, with 13 bases between them. The length of the CDR3 is 13 residues. The chain's CDR3 is CAISWIQNTEAFF. The CDR3 DNA is TGTGCCATATCCTGGATCCAGAACACTGAAGCTTTCTTT.

This clonotype was seen a handful of times. The V call is TRBV6-5, the J call TRBJ1-2, with a possible D match to TRBD1 (6 bases). This CDR3 region has 13 residues. Germline CDR1 is MNHEY and CDR2 is SVGAGI. V was trimmed by 2 bases and J by 6 bases, leaving 10 bases between them. CDR3 in DNA: TGTGCCAGCAGTTACGGACAGAAAAATGGCTACACCTTC. Its protein is CASSYGQKNGYTF.

The chain couples TRBV5-1 to TRBJ1-1; D may be TRBD1 (6 bases). The CDR3 covers 17 residues. Trimming left V 3 bases short and J 0 bases short, with 18 bases between. Germline assignment: CDR1 SGHRS and CDR2 YFSETQ. DNA for the CDR3: TGCGCCAGCAGCTCCACAGGGTTCGGAGGTATGAACACTGAAGCTTTCTTT. This sequence encodes CASSSTGFGGMNTEAFF.